The rows below give T cell receptor beta chains drawn from one sample of a study of OX40 agonist ivuxolimab in advanced cancers. Data came from immunoSEQ multiplex PCR; TCRdb stores just in-frame clones and leaves some out. The sample lists under 80,000 clones; approximately 81% were seen once. The input for sequencing was CD4+ or CD8+ T cells sorted from blood, taken in a trial of the OX40 agonist ivuxolimab. The source is an adult with an advanced solid tumor such as melanoma, head and neck, liver or kidney cancer. The conserved cysteine and the conserved F or W are not part of the CDR3 here. The D gene is left open where the match is weak.

>TRBJ1-2|TRBV25-1|.|10
ASSYRWGGYT
>TRBJ2-1|TRBV27|TRBD1|13
ASSHRGGAGNEQF
>TRBJ1-1|TRBV11-2|.|12
ASSLGGGNTEAF
>TRBJ1-2|TRBV19|.|16
ASSIDLSFPGSRRGYT
>TRBJ2-3|TRBV28|TRBD1|13
ASSSRDRVGDTQY
>TRBJ1-1|TRBV5-1|.|12
ASSFGSWGAEAF
>TRBJ1-6|TRBV28|.|10
ASTVGGAPLH
>TRBJ1-6|TRBV4-1|TRBD1|13
ASSQWGQGDSPLH
>TRBJ2-2|TRBV6-1|.|13
ASSEWRKGAGELF
>TRBJ1-4|TRBV30|TRBD1|11
ARRTGSGEKLF
>TRBJ2-5|TRBV10-3|TRBD2|13
AISLAGGLEETQY
>TRBJ2-1|TRBV28|.|14
ASSFVSRGIYNEQF
>TRBJ2-3|TRBV5-4|TRBD2|13
ASSLGLAGEDTQY
>TRBJ1-2|TRBV28|.|12
ASSFGGSIGGYT
>TRBJ2-1|TRBV6-5|TRBD1|13
ASRRQGMPNNEQF
>TRBJ2-6|TRBV5-1|.|15
ASSLSQGRGGANVLT
>TRBJ2-2|TRBV10-2|.|16
ASSESTSVAGLTGELF
>TRBJ2-1|TRBV6-1|.|11
ASSILYYNEQF
>TRBJ1-3|TRBV4-1|.|14
ASSHLGARSGNTIY
>TRBJ2-2|TRBV6-6|TRBD1|13
AAIQGAANTGELF
>TRBJ2-3|TRBV7-2|TRBD2|15
ASSLDGTSVYTDTQY
>TRBJ1-2|TRBV6-1|TRBD1|10
GGGQGAGGYT
>TRBJ1-2|TRBV5-5|TRBD1|11
ASKGRGNYGYT
>TRBJ1-4|TRBV19|.|12
ASSIMGANEKLF
>TRBJ2-1|TRBV19|TRBD1|13
ASSISGQGAYEQF
>TRBJ1-1|TRBV6-5|.|12
ASSSNLGGTEAF